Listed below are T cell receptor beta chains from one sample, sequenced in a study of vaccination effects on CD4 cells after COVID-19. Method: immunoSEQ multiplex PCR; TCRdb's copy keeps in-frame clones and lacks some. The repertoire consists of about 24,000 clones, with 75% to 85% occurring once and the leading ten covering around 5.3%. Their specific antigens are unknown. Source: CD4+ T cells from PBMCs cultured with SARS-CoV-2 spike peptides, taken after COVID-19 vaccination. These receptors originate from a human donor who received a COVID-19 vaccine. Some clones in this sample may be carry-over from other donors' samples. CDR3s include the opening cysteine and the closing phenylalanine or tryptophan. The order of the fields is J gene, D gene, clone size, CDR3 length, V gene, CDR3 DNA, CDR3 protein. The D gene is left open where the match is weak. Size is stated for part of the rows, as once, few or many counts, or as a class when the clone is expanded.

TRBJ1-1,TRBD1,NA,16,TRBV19,TGTGCCAGTAGTATAGCCCGGACAGGCATGAACACTGAAGCTTTCTTT,CASSIARTGMNTEAFF
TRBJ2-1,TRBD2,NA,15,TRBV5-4,TGTGCCAGCAGCTTGGGTGGGACTAGCGAAAATGAGCAGTTCTTC,CASSLGGTSENEQFF
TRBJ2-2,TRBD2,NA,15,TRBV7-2,TGTGCCAGCAGCTTACAGCGGGGGGGCGGCGGGGAGCTGTTTTTT,CASSLQRGGGGELFF
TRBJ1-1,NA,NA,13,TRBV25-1,TGTGCCAGCAGTGTTGACAAGAACACTGAAGCTTTCTTT,CASSVDKNTEAFF
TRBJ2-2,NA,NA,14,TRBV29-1,TGCAGCGTCCTCGGACTGGCACGGGGCGGGGAGCTGTTTTTT,CSVLGLARGGELFF
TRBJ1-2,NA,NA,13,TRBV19,TGTGCCAGTGGACAGTGGGCTAACTATGGCTACACCTTC,CASGQWANYGYTF
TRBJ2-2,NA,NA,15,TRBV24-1,TGTGCCACCAGTGATTACATCAGGGGAACCGGGGAGCTGTTTTTT,CATSDYIRGTGELFF
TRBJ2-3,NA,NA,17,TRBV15,TGTGCCACCAGCAGAGATTTCAGGGGTAAAAGCACAGATACGCAGTATTTT,CATSRDFRGKSTDTQYF
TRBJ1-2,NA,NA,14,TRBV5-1,TGCGCCAGCAGCCCCCCCGCGGGGGCCTATGGCTACACCTTC,CASSPPAGAYGYTF
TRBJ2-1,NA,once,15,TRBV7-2,TGTGCCAGCAGCTTAGATTCGGGCTCCTACAATGAGCAGTTCTTC,CASSLDSGSYNEQFF